The entry below describes one TCR beta chain. Its antigen is not identified. This record comes from a study of regulatory T cells in long-lasting Graves disease. Regarding the study as a whole: Persistent-disease Graves' patients showed less TCR diversity than new cases.

With 4 bases removed from V and 6 bases from J, the gap between germline ends came to 10 bases. This CDR3 has 12 amino acids. CDR1 is SGHKS, CDR2 YYEKEE, per germline (reference sequence). The TCR beta library used iRepertoire HTBI primers with Arm-PCR amplification of CDR3. Per the original methods: Identification yielded 60 or so TRBV and over eleven TRBJ segments across samples. A single record per CDR3 protein comes from TCRdb applying MiXCR to the multiplex PCR reads. These V and J calls originate from TCRdb's pipeline instead of the authors' own analysis. The data contain about 470,000 distinct CDR3 sequences, 20% to 25% of them singletons. As for time point: persistent/refractory GD, antithyroid drugs over 5 years with positive TRAb. RNA extracted from PBMCs served as the sequencing template.

The sample in question was peripheral blood mononuclear cells (PBMCs), obtained when the disease was refractory, from a patient treated with antithyroid drugs. The clonotype was recovered from a female donor with Graves disease. The chain combines TRBV5-5 with TRBJ1-2, with unresolved D. The CDR3 here is CASSPSWDGYTF. The DNA of the CDR3 is TGTGCCAGCAGCCCCTCCTGGGATGGCTACACCTTC. Based on the CDR3 plus reference TRBV5-5 and TRBJ1-2, the full variable domain is DAGVTQSPTHLIKTRGQQVTLRCSPISGHKSVSWYQQVLGQGPQFIFQYYEKEERGRGNFPDRFSARQFPNYSSELNVNALLLGDSALYLCASSPSWDGYTFGSGTRLTVV.